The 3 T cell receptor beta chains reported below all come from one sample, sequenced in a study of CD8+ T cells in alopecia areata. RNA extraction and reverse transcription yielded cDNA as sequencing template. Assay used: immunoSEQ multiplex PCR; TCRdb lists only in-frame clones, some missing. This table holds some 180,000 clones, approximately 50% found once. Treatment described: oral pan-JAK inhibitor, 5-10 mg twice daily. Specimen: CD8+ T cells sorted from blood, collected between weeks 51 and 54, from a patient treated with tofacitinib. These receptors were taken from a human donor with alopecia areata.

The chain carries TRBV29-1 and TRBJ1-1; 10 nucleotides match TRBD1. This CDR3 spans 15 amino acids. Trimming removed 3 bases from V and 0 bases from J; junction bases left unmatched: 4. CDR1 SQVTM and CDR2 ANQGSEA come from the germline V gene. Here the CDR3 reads CSVDKGQGMNTEAFF. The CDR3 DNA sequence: TGCAGCGTTGATAAGGGACAGGGGATGAACACTGAAGCTTTCTTT.

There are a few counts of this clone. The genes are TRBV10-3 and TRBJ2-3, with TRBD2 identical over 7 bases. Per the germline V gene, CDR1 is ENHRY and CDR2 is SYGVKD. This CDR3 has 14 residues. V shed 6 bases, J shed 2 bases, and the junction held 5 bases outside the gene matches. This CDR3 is CAISHGGTTDTQYF. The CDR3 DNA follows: TGTGCCATCAGCCACGGGGGGACCACAGATACGCAGTATTTT.

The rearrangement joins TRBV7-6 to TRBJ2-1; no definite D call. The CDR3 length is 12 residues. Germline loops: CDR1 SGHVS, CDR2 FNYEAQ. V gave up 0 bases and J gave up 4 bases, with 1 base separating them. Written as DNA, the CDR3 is TGTGCCAGCAGCTTAGCTTACAATGAGCAGTTCTTC. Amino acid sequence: CASSLAYNEQFF.